This T cell receptor (beta chain) originates from a study of cytomegalovirus exposure and HLA in healthy donors. Sequencing was performed with immunoSEQ multiplex PCR; in TCRdb, only in-frame clones are kept and a portion is missing. Seen here are 200,000 to 300,000 clones, about 86% observed once, and the top ten hold roughly 1.2%. Germline V CDR1 and CDR2: LGHNT, FRNRAP. V lost 7 bases to trimming and J lost 8 bases; unmatched junction nucleotides: 16. The CDR3 has 16 residues. The sample taken for sequencing was PBMCs. This TCR was recovered from a woman aged 25 to 45 in good health and CMV-seropositive. This sequence joins TRBV12-5 and TRBJ1-4; 7 bases are shared with TRBD1. The CDR3 reads CASAPGQLLSSEKLFF. The CDR3 DNA is TGTGCTAGTGCCCCGGGACAGTTACTTTCTTCGGAAAAACTGTTTTTT.